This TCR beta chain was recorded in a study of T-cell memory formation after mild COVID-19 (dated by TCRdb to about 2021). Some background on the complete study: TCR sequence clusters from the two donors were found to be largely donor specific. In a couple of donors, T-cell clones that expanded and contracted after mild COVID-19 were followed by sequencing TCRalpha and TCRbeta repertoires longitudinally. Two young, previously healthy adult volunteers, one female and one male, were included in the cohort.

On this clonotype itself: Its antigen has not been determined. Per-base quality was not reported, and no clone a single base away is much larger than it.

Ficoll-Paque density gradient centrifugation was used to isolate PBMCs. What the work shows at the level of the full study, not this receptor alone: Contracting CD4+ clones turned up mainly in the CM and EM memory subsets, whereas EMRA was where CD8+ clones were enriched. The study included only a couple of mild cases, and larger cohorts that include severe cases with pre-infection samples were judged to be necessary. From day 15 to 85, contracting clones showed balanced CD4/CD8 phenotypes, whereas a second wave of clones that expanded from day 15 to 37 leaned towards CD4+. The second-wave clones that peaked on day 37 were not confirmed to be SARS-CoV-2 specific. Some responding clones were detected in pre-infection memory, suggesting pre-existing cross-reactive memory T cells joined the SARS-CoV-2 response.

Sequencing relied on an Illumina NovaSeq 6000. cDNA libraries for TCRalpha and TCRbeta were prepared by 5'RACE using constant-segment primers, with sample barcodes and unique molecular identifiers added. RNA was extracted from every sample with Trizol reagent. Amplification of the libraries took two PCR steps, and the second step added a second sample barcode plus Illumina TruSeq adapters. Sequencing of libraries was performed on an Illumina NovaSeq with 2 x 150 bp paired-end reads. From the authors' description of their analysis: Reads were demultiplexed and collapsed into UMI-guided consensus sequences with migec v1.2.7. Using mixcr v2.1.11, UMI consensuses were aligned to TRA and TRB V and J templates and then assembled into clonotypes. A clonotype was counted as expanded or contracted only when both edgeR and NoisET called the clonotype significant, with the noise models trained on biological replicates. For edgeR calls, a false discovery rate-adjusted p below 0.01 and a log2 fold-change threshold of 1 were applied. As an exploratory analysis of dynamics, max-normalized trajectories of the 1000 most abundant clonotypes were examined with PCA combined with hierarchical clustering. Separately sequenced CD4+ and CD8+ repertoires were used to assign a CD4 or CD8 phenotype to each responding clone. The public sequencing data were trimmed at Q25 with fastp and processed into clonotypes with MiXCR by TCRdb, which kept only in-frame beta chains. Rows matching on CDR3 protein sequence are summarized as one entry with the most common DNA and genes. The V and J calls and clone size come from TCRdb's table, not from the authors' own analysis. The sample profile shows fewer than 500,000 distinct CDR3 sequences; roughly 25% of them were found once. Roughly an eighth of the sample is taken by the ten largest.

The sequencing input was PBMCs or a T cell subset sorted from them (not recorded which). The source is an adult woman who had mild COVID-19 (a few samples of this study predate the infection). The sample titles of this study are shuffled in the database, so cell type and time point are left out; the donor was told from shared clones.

The DNA sequence follows: TGTGCCAGCAGCCAAGTTCAGGGTCGGTACGAGCAGTACTTC. This yields the protein CASSQVQGRYEQYF. In this chain, TRBV14 is recombined with TRBJ2-7; TRBD1 is possibly the D segment (5 matching bases). The V and J ends are trimmed by 1 base and 4 bases, leaving 11 bases between them. The CDR3 goes from the cysteine to the phenylalanine over 14 residues. The sequence is cut down to CDR3 DNA, 42 bases in frame from base 1. The germline V gene encodes CDR1 SGHDN and CDR2 FVKESK.